This T cell receptor (beta chain) derives from a study of cytomegalovirus exposure and HLA in healthy donors. 60 Vbeta and 13 Jbeta primers were used in PCR. Assay used: immunoSEQ multiplex PCR; TCRdb lists only in-frame clones, some missing. The repertoire holds 120,000 to 150,000 clones, with over 65% as singletons. Of note for this clone: Its antigen is still unknown.

Study conclusions and caveats: Cytomegalovirus-associated TCR beta chains were listed, numbering more than 150.

CDR1 is SNHLY and CDR2 is FYNNEI in the germline V gene. The germline V and J ends were trimmed by 6 bases and 4 bases, with 13 bases remaining between them. This CDR3 is built from 14 residues. The source of this sequence is a man in his forties in good health and CMV-seropositive. The sequenced material came from PBMCs. The chain employs TRBV2 and TRBJ1-5; D is uncertain. The CDR3 coding sequence is TGTGCCAGCAGCCCTCAGGTGGCGAATCAGCCCCAGCATTTT. Amino acids: CASSPQVANQPQHF.